Listed here are 11 T cell receptor beta chains from one sample, sequenced in a study of shared clonotypes between healthy human individuals. Profiled with immunoSEQ multiplex PCR; TCRdb holds only in-frame clones, not every one. Of roughly 2,000,000 clones in the sample, about 95% are singletons; the top ten hold more than 0.95%. Naive CD8 cells were CD45RO-negative, positively selected for CCR7, excluding terminally differentiated effector memory CD45RA+ cells. The specimen sequenced was naive CD8+ T cells sorted from blood. The receptor source for this set is a man aged 18 to 30 in good health.

The chain is built from TRBV2 and TRBJ1-3; possibly TRBD1 for D (6 bases). V was trimmed by 6 bases and J by 8 bases, leaving 17 bases between them. The CDR3 consists of 14 residues. CDR1 is SNHLY, CDR2 FYNNEI, per germline. This CDR3 reads CASREQGDGYTIYF. Here the CDR3 DNA reads TGTGCCAGCAGGGAACAGGGTGATGGGTACACCATATATTTT.

This chain uses TRBV11-2 with TRBJ2-1; TRBD2 agrees at 7 bases. V was clipped by 1 base and J by 7 bases; unmatched bases: 10. The CDR3 totals 16 residues. CDR1 is SGHAT, CDR2 FQNNGV, per germline. CDR3 bases: TGTGCCAGCAGCTTAGCGTGGGGGGAGGGTCTAAATGAGCAGTTCTTC. Protein sequence: CASSLAWGEGLNEQFF.

Details on this clone: Additional DNA sequences in this sample encode the identical CDR3. V usage is TRBV6-5 and J usage is TRBJ1-1, with D possibly matching TRBD1 (6 bases). Germline values: CDR1 MNHEY, CDR2 SVGAGI. V lost 6 bases and J 1 base, leaving 9 bases between the germline ends. CDR3 length: 13 amino acids. CDR3 in amino acids: CASRPTGNTEAFF. DNA of the CDR3: TGTGCCAGCAGGCCGACAGGGAACACTGAAGCTTTCTTT.

As for this clone: The identical CDR3 is also encoded by other nucleotide sequences in the sample. The chain couples TRBV27 to TRBJ2-1; D is tentatively TRBD1 or TRBD2 (6 bases each). Between the trimmed V and J ends, which lost 3 bases and 4 bases, there was a span of 10 bases. The CDR3 has 14 residues. The germline CDR1 and CDR2 sequences are MNHEY and SMNVEV (reference sequence). Here the CDR3 reads CASSLGGPYNEQFF. CDR3 nucleotides: TGTGCCAGCAGTTTGGGGGGCCCTTACAATGAGCAGTTCTTC.

The rearrangement links TRBV28 to TRBJ2-2; no clear D. The germline gives CDR1 MDHEN, CDR2 SYDVKM. This CDR3 comprises 13 residues. Trimming cost V 7 bases and J 5 bases, with 11 bases left between them. The DNA for the CDR3 is TGTGCCAGCATTGGGGTGTTTACCGGGGAGCTGTTTTTT. Its protein is CASIGVFTGELFF.

This chain joins TRBV28 and TRBJ2-7, with D hard to call. CDR3 length equals 13 residues. The V end was cut by 3 bases, the J end by 6 bases, with 12 bases between. The germline V gene encodes CDR1 MDHEN and CDR2 SYDVKM. The CDR3 nucleotides read TGTGCCAGCAGTTTCATGGGTAGTGGCGAGCAGTACTTC. It encodes CASSFMGSGEQYF.

The genes are TRBV11-2 and TRBJ1-2, with D tentatively TRBD1 (6 bases). The CDR3 runs to 17 residues. Germline V gives CDR1 SGHAT, CDR2 FQNNGV. With 5 bases removed from V and 6 bases from J, the gap between germline ends came to 25 bases. CDR3 sequence (DNA): TGTGCCAGCAGCCCTAGTGGGGGCGGGCGCTTATTAGATGGCTACACCTTC. Translated, it gives CASSPSGGGRLLDGYTF. The whole variable domain, filled in from reference TRBV11-2 and TRBJ1-2, reads EAGVAQSPRYKIIEKRQSVAFWCNPISGHATLYWYQQILGQGPKLLIQFQNNGVVDDSQLPKDRFSAERLKGVDSTLKIQPAKLEDSAVYLCASSPSGGGRLLDGYTFGSGTRLTVV.

The V gene is TRBV5-1, the J gene TRBJ2-5, with no clear D. Germline V gene lookup returns CDR1 SGHRS and CDR2 YFSETQ. CDR3 length equals 15 residues. Trimming pared 4 bases from V and 1 base from J, leaving 14 bases between. The CDR3 nucleotides are TGCGCCAGCAGCCCGGTAGCAGCAACCCAAGAGACCCAGTACTTC. It specifies CASSPVAATQETQYF.

The rearrangement links TRBV27 to TRBJ2-7; D is unclear. Germline loops: CDR1 MNHEY, CDR2 SMNVEV (reference sequence). V lost 5 bases and J lost 0, with 11 bases in between. The CDR3 runs 14 residues. This CDR3 is CASSIRPDSYEQYF. The CDR3 coding sequence is TGTGCCAGCAGTATACGTCCTGACTCCTACGAGCAGTACTTC.

The chain has TRBV10-3 and TRBJ2-1, with D uncertain. The V gene's germline CDR1 is ENHRY and CDR2 SYGVKD. Between the trimmed V and J ends, which lost 3 bases and 5 bases, there was a span of 11 bases. The CDR3 totals 14 residues. Written as DNA, the CDR3 is TGTGCCATCAGTGAATCACAGATCAACAATGAGCAGTTCTTC. This translates into CAISESQINNEQFF.

The genes are TRBV18 and TRBJ2-3, with TRBD2 matching 7 bases. The germline CDR1 and CDR2 sequences are KGHSH and LQKENI. V shed 0 bases, J shed 1 base, and the junction held 10 bases outside the gene matches. The CDR3 consists of 18 residues. CDR3 DNA sequence: TGTGCCAGCTCACCACCCGGGTCAGGGCGGGAGCGCACAGATACGCAGTATTTT. Protein sequence: CASSPPGSGRERTDTQYF.